What follows is one TCR beta chain and its context. Both 60 Vbeta primers and 13 Jbeta primers went into the PCR. The protocol was immunoSEQ multiplex PCR, while the TCRdb copy is restricted to in-frame clones and leaves out a portion. The sample has over 85,000 clones, around 57% seen once; the top ten hold about 4.5%. This record comes from a study of cytomegalovirus exposure and HLA in healthy donors. The V gene's germline CDR1 is KGHSH and CDR2 LQKENI. Trimming shortened V by 0 bases and J by 5 bases, and 13 bases separated the two germline ends. This CDR3 is built from 15 residues. This TCR derives from a human donor in good health. The chain employs TRBV18 and TRBJ2-5, with D perhaps matching TRBD2 (7 bases). The material sequenced was PBMCs. The CDR3, as DNA: TGTGCCAGCTCACCACCGGGGGGGGCTACTGAGACCCAGTACTTC. Protein: CASSPPGGATETQYF.